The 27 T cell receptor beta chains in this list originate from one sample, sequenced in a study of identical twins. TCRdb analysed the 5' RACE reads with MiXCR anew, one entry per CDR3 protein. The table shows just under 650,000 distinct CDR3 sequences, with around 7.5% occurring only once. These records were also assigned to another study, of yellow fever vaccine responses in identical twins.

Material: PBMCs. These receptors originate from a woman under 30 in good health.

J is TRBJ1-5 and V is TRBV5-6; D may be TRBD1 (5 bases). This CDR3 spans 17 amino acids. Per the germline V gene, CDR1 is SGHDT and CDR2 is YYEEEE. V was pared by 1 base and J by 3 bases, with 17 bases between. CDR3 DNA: TGTGCCAGCAGCTTGTCACCGGCCCGGGGCTACAATCAGCCCCAGCATTTT. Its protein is CASSLSPARGYNQPQHF.

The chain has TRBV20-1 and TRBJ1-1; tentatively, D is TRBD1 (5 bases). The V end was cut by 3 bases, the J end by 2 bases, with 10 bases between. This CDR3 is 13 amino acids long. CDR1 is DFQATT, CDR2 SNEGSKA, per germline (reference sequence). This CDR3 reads CSAREGLNTEAFF. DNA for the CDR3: TGCAGTGCTAGGGAGGGGCTAAACACTGAAGCTTTCTTT.

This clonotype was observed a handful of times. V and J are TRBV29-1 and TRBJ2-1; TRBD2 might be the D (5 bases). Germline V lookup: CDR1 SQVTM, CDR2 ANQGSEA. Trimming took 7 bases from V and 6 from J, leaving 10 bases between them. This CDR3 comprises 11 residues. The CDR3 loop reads CSGGLLNEQFF. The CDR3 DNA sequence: TGCAGCGGAGGACTTCTCAATGAGCAGTTCTTC.

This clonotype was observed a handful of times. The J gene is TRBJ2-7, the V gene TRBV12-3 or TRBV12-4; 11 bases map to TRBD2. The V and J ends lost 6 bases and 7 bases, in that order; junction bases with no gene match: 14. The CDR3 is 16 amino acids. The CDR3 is CASSRFNSGRAWEQYF. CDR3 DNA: TGTGCCAGCAGCCGGTTTAATAGCGGGAGGGCGTGGGAGCAGTACTTC.

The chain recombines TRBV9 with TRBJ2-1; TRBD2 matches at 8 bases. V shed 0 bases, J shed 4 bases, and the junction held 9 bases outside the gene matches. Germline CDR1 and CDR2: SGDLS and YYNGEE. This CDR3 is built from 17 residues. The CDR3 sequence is CASSVDTSGSGYNEQFF. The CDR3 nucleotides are TGTGCCAGCAGCGTAGATACTAGCGGAAGCGGGTACAATGAGCAGTTCTTC.

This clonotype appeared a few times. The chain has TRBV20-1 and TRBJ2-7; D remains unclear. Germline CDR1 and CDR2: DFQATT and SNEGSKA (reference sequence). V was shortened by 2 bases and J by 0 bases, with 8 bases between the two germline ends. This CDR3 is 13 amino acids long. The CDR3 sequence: CSARTESSYEQYF. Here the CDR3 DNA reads TGCAGTGCTAGAACAGAGAGCTCCTACGAGCAGTACTTC.

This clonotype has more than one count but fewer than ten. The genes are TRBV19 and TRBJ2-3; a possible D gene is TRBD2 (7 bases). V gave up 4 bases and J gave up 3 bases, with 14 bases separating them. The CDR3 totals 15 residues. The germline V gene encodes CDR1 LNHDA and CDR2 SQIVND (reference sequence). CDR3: CASSSGGGVTDTQYF. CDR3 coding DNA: TGTGCCAGTAGTAGCGGGGGCGGAGTGACAGATACGCAGTATTTT.

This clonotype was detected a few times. This CDR3 reads CASSDPTSGDQSSYNEQFF. Here the CDR3 DNA reads TGTGCCAGCAGTGACCCGACTAGCGGGGACCAAAGCTCCTACAATGAGCAGTTCTTC. This chain links TRBV6-4 with TRBJ2-1; 11 bases map to TRBD2. V lost 2 bases, J lost 0 bases, and 9 bases stayed unmatched. The CDR3 consists of 19 residues. Germline loops: CDR1 MRHNA, CDR2 SNTAGT.

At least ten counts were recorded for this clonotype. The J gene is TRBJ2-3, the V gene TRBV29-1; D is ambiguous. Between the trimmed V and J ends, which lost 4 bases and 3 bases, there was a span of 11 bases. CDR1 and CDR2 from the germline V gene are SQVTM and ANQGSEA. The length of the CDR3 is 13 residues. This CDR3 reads CSVVPWVTDTQYF. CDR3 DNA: TGCAGCGTTGTCCCCTGGGTAACAGATACGCAGTATTTT.

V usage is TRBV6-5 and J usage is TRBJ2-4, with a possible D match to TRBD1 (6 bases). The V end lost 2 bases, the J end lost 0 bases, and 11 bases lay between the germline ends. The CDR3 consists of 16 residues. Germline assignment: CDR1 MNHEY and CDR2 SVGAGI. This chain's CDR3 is CASSYGQNLAKNIQYF. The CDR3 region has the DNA TGTGCCAGCAGTTACGGACAGAACCTAGCCAAAAACATTCAGTACTTC.

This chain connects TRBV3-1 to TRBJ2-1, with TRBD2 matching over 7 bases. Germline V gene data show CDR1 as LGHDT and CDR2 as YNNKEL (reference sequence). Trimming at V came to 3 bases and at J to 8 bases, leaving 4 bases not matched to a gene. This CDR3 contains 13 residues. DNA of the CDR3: TGTGCCAGCAGCCATGCGACTAGCTATGAGCAGTTCTTC. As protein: CASSHATSYEQFF.

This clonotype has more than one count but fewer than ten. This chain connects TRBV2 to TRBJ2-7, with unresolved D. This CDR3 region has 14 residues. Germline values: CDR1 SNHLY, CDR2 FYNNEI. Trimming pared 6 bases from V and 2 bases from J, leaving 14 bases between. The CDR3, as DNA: TGTGCCAGCAGGGAATCGGCAGCTACCTACGAGCAGTACTTC. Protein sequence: CASRESAATYEQYF.

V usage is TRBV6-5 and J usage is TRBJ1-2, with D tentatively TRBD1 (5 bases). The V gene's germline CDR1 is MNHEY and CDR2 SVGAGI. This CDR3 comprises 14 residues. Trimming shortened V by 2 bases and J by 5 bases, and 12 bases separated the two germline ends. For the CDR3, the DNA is TGTGCCAGCAGTTACGGGGCGAGGGCTTATGGCTACACCTTC. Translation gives CASSYGARAYGYTF.

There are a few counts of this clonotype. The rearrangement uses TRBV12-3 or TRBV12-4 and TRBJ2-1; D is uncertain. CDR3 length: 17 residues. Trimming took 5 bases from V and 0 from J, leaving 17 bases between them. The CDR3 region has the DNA TGTGCCAGCAGTCCTATTGGCGCCCTTACCTCCTACAATGAGCAGTTCTTC. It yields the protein CASSPIGALTSYNEQFF.

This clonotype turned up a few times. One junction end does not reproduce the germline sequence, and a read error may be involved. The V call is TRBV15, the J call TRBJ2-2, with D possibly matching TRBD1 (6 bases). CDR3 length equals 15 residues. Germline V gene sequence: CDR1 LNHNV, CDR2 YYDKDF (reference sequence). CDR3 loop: CATSREYGDTGEPFF. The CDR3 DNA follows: TGTGCCACCAGCAGAGAATATGGGGACACCGGGGAGCCGTTTTTT.

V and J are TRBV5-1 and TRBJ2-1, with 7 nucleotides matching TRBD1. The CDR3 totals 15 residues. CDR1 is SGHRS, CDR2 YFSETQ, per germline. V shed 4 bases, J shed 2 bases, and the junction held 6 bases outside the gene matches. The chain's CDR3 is CASSITGATYNEQFF. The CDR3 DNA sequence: TGCGCCAGCAGCATAACAGGGGCCACCTACAATGAGCAGTTCTTC.

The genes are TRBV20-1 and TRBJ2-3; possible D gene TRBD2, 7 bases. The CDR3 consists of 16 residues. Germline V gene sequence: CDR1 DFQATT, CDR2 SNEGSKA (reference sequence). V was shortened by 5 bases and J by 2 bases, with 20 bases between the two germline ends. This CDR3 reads CSASRVKGGNTDTQYF. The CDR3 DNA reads TGCAGTGCTTCCCGGGTAAAGGGGGGGAACACAGATACGCAGTATTTT.

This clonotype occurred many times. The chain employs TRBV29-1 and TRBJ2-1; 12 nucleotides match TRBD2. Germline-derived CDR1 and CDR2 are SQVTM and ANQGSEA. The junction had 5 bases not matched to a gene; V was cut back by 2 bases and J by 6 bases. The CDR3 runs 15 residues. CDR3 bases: TGCAGCGTTGAACGACTAGCGGGAGTTCGCAATGAGCAGTTCTTC. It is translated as CSVERLAGVRNEQFF.

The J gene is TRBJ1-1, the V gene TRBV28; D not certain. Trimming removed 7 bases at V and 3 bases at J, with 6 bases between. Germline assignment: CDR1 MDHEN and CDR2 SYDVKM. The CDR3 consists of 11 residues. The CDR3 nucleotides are TGTGCCAGCATCTTCGACACTGAAGCTTTCTTT. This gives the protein CASIFDTEAFF. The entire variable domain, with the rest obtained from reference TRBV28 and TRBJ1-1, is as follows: DVKVTQSSRYLVKRTGEKVFLECVQDMDHENMFWYRQDPGLGLRLIYFSYDVKMKEKGDIPEGYSVSREKKERFSLILESASTNQTSMYLCASIFDTEAFFGQGTRLTVV.

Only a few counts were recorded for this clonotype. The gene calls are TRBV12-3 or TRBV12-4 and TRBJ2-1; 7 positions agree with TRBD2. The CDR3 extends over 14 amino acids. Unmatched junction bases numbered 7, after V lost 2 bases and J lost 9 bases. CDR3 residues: CASSLIAGVVEQFF. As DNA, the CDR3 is TGTGCCAGCAGTTTAATCGCGGGAGTGGTTGAGCAGTTCTTC.

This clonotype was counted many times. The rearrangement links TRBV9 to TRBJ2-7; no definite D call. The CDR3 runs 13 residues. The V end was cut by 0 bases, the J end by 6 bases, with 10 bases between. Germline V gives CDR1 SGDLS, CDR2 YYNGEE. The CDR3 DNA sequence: TGTGCCAGCAGCGTAGGTGGCATTGCCGAGCAGTACTTC. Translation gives CASSVGGIAEQYF.

The CDR3 loop reads CASRPTGGSEQYV. CDR3 nucleotide sequence: TGTGCCAGCAGACCAACAGGGGGATCCGAGCAGTACGTC. The V and J genes are TRBV28 and TRBJ2-7; TRBD1 aligns across 8 bases. Germline values: CDR1 MDHEN, CDR2 SYDVKM. V lost 6 bases, J lost 6 bases, and 7 bases stayed unmatched. This CDR3 is 13 amino acids long.

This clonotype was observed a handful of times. DNA for the CDR3: TGTGCCACCAGCACAGAGAGGACGGGAGAGCAGTTCTTC. Residues: CATSTERTGEQFF. This chain connects TRBV15 to TRBJ2-1; possible D gene TRBD2, 5 bases. Germline CDR1 and CDR2: LNHNV and YYDKDF (reference sequence). The CDR3 sequence is 13 residues long. V was shortened by 4 bases and J by 10 bases, with 14 bases between the two germline ends.

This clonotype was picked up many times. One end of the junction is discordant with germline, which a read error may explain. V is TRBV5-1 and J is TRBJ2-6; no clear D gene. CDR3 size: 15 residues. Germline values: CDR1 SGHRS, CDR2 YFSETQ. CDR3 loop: CASSLSGSGANVLTF. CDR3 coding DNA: TGTGCCAGCAGTTTATCGGGCTCTGGCGCCAACGTCCTGACTTTC.

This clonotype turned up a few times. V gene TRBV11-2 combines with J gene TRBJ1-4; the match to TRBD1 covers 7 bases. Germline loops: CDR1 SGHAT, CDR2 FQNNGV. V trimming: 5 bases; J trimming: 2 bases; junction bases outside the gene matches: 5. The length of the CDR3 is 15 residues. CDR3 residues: CASSAETGTNEKLFF. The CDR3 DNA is TGTGCCAGCAGCGCCGAGACAGGGACTAATGAAAAACTGTTTTTT.

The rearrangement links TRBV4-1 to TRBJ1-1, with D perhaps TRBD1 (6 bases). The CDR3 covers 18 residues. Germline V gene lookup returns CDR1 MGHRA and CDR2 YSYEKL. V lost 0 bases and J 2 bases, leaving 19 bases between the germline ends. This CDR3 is CASSQDFPGALINTEAFF. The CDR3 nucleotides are TGCGCCAGCAGCCAAGATTTCCCAGGGGCACTCATTAACACTGAAGCTTTCTTT.

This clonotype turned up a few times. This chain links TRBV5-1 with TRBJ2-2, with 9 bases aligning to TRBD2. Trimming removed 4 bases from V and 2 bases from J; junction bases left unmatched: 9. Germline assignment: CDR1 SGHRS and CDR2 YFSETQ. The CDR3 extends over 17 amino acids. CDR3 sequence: CASSPRGLAGNTGELFF. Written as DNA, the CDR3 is TGCGCCAGCAGCCCCCGAGGTCTAGCGGGAAACACCGGGGAGCTGTTTTTT.